This TCR beta chain was sequenced in a study of cytomegalovirus exposure and HLA in healthy donors. Study results and limitations: Certain sequence variants were highly shared and formed a cluster, and this cluster was likely a sequencing artifact.

This CDR3 has 14 amino acids. Trimming took off 5 bases at V and 2 bases at J, with 11 bases between the two ends. The germline V gene has CDR1 SEHNR and CDR2 FQNEAQ (reference sequence). The PCR had 60 Vbeta and 13 Jbeta primers. The repertoire was sequenced with immunoSEQ multiplex PCR; TCRdb's copy has only in-frame clones and lacks some. The sample has roughly 150,000 clones; roughly 80% are singletons. Regarding this clone: Its antigen is still unknown.

The receptor was isolated from a woman aged 45-65 years in good health and CMV-seropositive. The chain links TRBV7-9 to TRBJ2-3; the D gene is possibly TRBD1 (6 bases). The sample was PBMCs. The CDR3 DNA is TGTGCCAGCAGCCAAACAGGGACCACAGATACGCAGTATTTT. Translation: CASSQTGTTDTQYF.